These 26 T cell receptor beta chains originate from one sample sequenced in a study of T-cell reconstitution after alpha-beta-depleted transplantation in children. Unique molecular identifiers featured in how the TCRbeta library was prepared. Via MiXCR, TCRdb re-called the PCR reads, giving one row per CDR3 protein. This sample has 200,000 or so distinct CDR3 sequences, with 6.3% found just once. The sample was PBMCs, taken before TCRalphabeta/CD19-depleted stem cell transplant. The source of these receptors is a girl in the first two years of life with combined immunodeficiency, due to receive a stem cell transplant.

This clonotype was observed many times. CDR3 sequence: CASSLLPSGSSYNEQFF. CDR3 nucleotides: TGTGCCAGCAGCTTACTTCCTAGCGGGAGCTCCTACAATGAGCAGTTCTTC. This rearrangement joins TRBV7-3 to TRBJ2-1; 10 bases are a match to TRBD2. The junction had 4 bases not matched to a gene; V was cut back by 2 bases and J by 0 bases. The CDR3 is 17 residues long. Germline V gene sequence: CDR1 SGHTA, CDR2 FQGTGA.

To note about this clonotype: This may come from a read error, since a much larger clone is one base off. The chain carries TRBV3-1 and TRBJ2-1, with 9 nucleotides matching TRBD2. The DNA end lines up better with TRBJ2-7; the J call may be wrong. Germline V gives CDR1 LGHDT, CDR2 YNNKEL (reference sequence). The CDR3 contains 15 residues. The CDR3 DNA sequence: TGTGCCAGCAGCGTAGCGGGGGTAACCTACAATGAGCAGTACTTC. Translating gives CASSVAGVTYNEQYF.

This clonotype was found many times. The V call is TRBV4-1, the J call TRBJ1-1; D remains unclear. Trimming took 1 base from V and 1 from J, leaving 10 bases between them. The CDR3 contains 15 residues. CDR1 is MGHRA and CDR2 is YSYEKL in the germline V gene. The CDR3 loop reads CASSQVFQGNTEAFF. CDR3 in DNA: TGCGCCAGCAGCCAAGTATTTCAAGGGAACACTGAAGCTTTCTTT.

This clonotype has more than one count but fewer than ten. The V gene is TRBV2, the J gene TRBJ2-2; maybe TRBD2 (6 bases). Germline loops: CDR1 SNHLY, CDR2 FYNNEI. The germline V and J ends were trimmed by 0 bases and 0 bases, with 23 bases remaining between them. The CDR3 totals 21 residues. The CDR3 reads CASSEALRGFHGEANTGELFF. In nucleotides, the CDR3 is TGTGCCAGCAGTGAAGCGCTTCGAGGTTTTCACGGGGAGGCGAACACCGGGGAGCTGTTTTTT.

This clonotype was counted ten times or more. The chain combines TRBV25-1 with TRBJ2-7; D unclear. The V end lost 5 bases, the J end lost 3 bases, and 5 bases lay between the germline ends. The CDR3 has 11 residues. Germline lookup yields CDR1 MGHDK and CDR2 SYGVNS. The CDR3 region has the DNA TGTGCCAGCAGTATATACTACGAGCAGTACTTC. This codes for CASSIYYEQYF.

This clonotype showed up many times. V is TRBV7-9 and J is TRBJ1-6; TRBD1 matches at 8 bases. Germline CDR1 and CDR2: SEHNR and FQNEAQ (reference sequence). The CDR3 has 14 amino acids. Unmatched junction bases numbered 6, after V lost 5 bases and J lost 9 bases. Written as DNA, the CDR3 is TGTGCCAGCAGCCCCGGGACAGGTTCTTCACCCCTCCACTTT. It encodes CASSPGTGSSPLHF.

The CDR3 nucleotides are TGTGCCAGCAGCTTAGGGACAGGCAACAAAAACATTCAGTACTTC. Translation: CASSLGTGNKNIQYF. This chain joins TRBV11-3 and TRBJ2-4, with 7 positions matching TRBD1. The germline V gene encodes CDR1 SGHNT and CDR2 YENEEA. This CDR3 region has 15 residues. Trimming at V came to 1 base and at J to 3 bases, leaving 3 bases not matched to a gene.

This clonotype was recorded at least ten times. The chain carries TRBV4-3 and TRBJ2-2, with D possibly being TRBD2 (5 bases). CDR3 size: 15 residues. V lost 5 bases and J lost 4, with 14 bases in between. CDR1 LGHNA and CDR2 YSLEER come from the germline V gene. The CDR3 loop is CASSGPVAGTGELFF. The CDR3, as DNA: TGCGCCAGCAGCGGCCCGGTTGCGGGCACCGGGGAGCTGTTTTTT.

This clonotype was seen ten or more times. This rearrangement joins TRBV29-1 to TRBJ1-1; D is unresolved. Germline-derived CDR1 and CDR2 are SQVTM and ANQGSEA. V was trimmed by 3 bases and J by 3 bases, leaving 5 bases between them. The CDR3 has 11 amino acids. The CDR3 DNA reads TGCAGCGTTGATACGGACACTGAAGCTTTCTTT. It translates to CSVDTDTEAFF.

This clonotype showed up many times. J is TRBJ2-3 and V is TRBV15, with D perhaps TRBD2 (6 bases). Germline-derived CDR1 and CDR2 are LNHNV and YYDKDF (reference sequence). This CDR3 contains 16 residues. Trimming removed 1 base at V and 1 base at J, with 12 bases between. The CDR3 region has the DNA TGTGCCACCAGCAGAGTGGAGGCTAGCGGCACAGATACGCAGTATTTT. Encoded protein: CATSRVEASGTDTQYF.

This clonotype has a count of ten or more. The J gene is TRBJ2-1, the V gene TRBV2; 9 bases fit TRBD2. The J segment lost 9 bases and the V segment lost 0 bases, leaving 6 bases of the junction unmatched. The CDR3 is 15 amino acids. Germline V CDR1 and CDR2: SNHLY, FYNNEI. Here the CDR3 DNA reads TGTGCCAGCAGTGAAGCGCCGGGGACTAGCCGTGAGCAGTTCTTC. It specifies CASSEAPGTSREQFF.

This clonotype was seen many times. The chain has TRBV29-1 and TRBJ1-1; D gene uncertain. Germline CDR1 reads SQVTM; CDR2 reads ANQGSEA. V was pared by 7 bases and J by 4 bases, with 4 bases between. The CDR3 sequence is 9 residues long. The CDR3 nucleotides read TGCAGCGAGGGCACTGAAGCTTTCTTT. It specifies CSEGTEAFF.

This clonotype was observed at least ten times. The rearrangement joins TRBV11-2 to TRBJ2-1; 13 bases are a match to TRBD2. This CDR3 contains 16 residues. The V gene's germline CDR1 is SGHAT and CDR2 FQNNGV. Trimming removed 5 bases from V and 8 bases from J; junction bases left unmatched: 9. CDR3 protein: CASSSGTSGTTDEQFF. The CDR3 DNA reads TGTGCCAGCAGCAGCGGGACTAGCGGGACTACAGATGAGCAGTTCTTC.

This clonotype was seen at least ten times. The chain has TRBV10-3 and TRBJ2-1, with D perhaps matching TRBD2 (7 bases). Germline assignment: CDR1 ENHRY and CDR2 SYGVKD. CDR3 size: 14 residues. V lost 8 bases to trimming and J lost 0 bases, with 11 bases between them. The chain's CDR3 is CAIRGGGSYNEQFF. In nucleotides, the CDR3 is TGTGCCATCCGAGGGGGGGGCTCCTACAATGAGCAGTTCTTC.

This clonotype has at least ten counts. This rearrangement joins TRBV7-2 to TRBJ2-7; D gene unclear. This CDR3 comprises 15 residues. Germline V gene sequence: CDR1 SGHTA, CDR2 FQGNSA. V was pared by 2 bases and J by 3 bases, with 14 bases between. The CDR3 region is CASSLFPINGYEQYF. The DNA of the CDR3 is TGTGCCAGCAGCTTATTTCCCATCAACGGCTACGAGCAGTACTTC.

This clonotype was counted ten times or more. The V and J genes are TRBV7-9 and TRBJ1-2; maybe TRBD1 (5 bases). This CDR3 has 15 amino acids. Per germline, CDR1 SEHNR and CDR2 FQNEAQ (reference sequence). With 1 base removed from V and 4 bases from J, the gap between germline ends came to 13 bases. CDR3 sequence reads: CASSLGAGLFYGYTF. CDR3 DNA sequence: TGTGCCAGCAGCTTAGGGGCAGGGCTCTTCTATGGCTACACCTTC.

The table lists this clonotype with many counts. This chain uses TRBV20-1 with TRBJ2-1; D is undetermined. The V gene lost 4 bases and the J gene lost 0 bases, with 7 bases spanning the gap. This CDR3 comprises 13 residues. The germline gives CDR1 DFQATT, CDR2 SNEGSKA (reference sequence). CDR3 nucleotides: TGCAGTGCTATTTTAAGCTCCTACAATGAGCAGTTCTTC. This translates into CSAILSSYNEQFF.

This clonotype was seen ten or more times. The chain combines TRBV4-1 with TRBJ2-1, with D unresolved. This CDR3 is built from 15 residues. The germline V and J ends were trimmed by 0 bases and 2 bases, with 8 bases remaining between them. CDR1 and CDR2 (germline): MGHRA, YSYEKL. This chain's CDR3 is CASSQDSFPYNEQFF. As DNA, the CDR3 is TGCGCCAGCAGCCAAGACAGCTTCCCCTACAATGAGCAGTTCTTC.

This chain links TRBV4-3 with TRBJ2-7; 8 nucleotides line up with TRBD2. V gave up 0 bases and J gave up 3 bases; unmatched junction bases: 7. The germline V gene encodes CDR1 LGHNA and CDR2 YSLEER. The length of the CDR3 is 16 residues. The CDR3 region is CASSQERAGVLYEQYF. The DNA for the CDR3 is TGCGCCAGCAGCCAAGAGAGAGCGGGGGTGCTCTACGAGCAGTACTTC.

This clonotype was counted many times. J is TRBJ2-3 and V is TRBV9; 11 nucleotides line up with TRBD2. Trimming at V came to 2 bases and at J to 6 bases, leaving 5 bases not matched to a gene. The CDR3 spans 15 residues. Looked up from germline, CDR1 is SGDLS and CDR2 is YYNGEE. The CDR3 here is CASSVTSGEGDTQYF. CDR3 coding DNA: TGTGCCAGCAGCGTGACTAGCGGGGAAGGGGATACGCAGTATTTT. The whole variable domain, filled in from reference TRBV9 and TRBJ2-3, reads DSGVTQTPKHLITATGQRVTLRCSPRSGDLSVYWYQQSLDQGLQFLIQYYNGEERAKGNILERFSAQQFPDLHSELNLSSLELGDSALYFCASSVTSGEGDTQYFGPGTRLTVL.

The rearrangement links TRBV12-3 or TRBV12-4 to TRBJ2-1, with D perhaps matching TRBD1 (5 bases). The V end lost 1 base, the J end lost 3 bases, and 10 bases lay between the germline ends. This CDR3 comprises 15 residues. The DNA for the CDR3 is TGTGCCAGCAGTTTAGAGGGGCTACACTACAATGAGCAGTTCTTC. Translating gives CASSLEGLHYNEQFF.

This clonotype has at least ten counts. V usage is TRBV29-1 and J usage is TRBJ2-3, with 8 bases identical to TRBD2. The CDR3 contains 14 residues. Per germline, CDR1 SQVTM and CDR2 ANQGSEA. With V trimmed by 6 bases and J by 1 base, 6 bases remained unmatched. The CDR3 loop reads CSVEPGGGTDTQYF. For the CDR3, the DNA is TGCAGCGTCGAACCCGGGGGGGGCACAGATACGCAGTATTTT.

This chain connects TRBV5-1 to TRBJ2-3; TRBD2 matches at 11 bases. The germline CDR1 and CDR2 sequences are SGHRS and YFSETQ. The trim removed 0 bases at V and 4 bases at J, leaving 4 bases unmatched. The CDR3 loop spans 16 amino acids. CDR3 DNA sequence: TGCGCCAGCAGCTTGGCACTAGCGGGAGTGGCAGATACGCAGTATTTT. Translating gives CASSLALAGVADTQYF.

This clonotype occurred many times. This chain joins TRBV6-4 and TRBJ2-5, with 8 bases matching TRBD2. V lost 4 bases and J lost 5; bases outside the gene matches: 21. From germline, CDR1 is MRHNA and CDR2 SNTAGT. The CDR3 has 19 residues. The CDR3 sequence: CASSARDETSALRWETQYF. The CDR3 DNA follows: TGTGCCAGCAGTGCCCGAGACGAGACTAGCGCTCTACGGTGGGAGACCCAGTACTTC.

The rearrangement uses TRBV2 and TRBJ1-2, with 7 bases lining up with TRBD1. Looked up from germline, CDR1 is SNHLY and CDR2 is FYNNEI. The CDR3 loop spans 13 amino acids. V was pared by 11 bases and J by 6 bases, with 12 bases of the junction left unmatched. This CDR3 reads CAFCPGQANGYTF. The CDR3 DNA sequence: TGTGCCTTCTGTCCCGGACAGGCAAATGGCTACACCTTC.

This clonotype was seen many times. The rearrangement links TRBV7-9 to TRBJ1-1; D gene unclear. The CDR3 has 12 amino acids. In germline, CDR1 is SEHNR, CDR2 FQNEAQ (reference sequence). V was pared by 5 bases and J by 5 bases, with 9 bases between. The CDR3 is CASSPDGTEAFF. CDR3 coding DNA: TGTGCCAGCAGCCCGGATGGGACTGAAGCTTTCTTT.